This T cell receptor (beta chain) was profiled in a study of shared clonotypes between healthy human individuals (TCRdb year 2020). With regard to the full study: Three men and two women, aged 18 to 49 years, made up the cohort. For each donor, CD4 naive and CD4 memory were each given three plates, CD8 naive was given two plates, and CD8 memory was given one plate. To estimate repertoire size and how much clonotypes are shared between individuals, the study performed deep sequencing of blood TCR repertoires from about 5 healthy adults. To increase sequencing depth and limit assay-specific biases, TCR repertoire library preparation and sequencing were carried out by different laboratories using diverse techniques. Each donor's leukapheresis produced roughly between roughly 0.85 and 9.5 billion PBMCs. What the authors observed across the whole study: Naive subsets generally had larger estimated clonotype richness than memory subsets did. Pairwise subsampling indicated that sequencing depth was expected to affect the degree of clonotype sharing among donors. Sampling was limited to blood, and TCR repertoires in tissue likely differ from TCR repertoires in blood. Clonotypes shared by all four sorted-subset donors showed higher generation probabilities than non-shared clonotypes. Sharing across a few donors was observed for approximately 5% of naive CD4, about 3.2% of naive CD8, over 2% of memory CD4, and around 0.42% of memory CD8 clonotypes. Even with the large sequencing depth, rarefaction of the sorted-subset datasets indicated that sequencing was incomplete. The small number of donors limited the genetic and exposure-history diversity represented.

As concerns this clone: Its antigen remains undetermined. No base qualities exist here, and no much larger clone lies one base off it.

CD8 naive samples were CD45RO-negative cells positively selected for CCR7, giving a CD45RA+CCR7+ population that excluded TemRA cells. Healthy HIV-negative adults with no recently reported acute infections or vaccinations were included as donors. Every donor was a Caucasian adult residing in Nashville, Tennessee, USA. After blood collection by leukapheresis, PBMCs were isolated using Ficoll-Histopaque density gradient centrifugation and then cryopreserved in the vapor phase of liquid nitrogen. Analytical flow cytometry was used to check the purity and quantity of each magnetically sorted T cell population. Genomic DNA was isolated from every sorted fraction and measured by UV absorbance on a Nanodrop 2000c. TCR CDR3 regions were amplified from genomic DNA by multiplex PCR using the deep immunoSEQ assay. Extracted genomic DNA from each cell subset was distributed evenly across all wells of several immunoSEQ 96-well plates, and each plate was treated as a replicate. For sorted subsets, around 200 ng genomic DNA, equal to tens of thousands of T cell genomes, was loaded into each replicate PCR. Purified libraries were measured with a Qubit 3.0 fluorometer, size-checked on a Bioanalyzer 2100, and measured again with the KAPA Library Quantification kit. Every immunoSEQ 96-well plate was sequenced on a dedicated single-read 150-cycle Illumina NextSeq 550 flow cell. The source study handled its data this way. Because only junctional sequences without quality scores were contained in the immunoSEQ output, filtering matching that applied to full-length reads could not be performed. To assign V/J genes and CDR3, sequences were annotated against IMGT germline references using PyIR, a Python wrapper for IgBLAST v1.9. Reads were filtered out if the reads had weak V/J assignments (E-value above 1e-6), no CDR3, stop codons, out-of-frame junctions, or ambiguous translated residues. A V3J clonotype was defined by an identical inferred V gene, J gene, and CDR3 amino acid sequence. Percentage overlap between repertoires was calculated by dividing the number of shared unique clonotypes by the size of the smaller repertoire. Richness of each repertoire was evaluated using RTK rarefaction, the Chao1 estimator, and Recon v2.1 estimates of unobserved clonotypes. Generation probabilities were computed with OLGA for all TCRbeta clonotypes obtained by the gDNA method from four donors. TCRdb retrieved this table from immuneACCESS and kept in-frame rearrangements only. Not all clones are present; in checked studies, unresolved V genes account for under half, and no reason is known for the remainder. V, J and clone size reflect that table, while D and trimming were determined from the DNA. The sample includes about 2.1 million clones, with more than 85% observed a single time. The top ten hold more than 1.5% of the sample.

V gives up 0 bases and J gives up 9 bases, and the segment between their germline ends measures 9 bases. The germline V gene provides CDR1 LGHNA and CDR2 YSLEER. Including the terminal cysteine and phenylalanine, the CDR3 comprises 13 residues. The entry retains the CDR3 DNA only, 39 bases that are in frame from base 1. The receptor comes from a man aged 18 to 30 in good health. Some clones in this sample may be carry-over from other donors' samples. The rearrangement joined TRBV4-3 to TRBJ2-1, with the identity of the D gene unclear. Sequenced sample: naive CD8+ T cells from PBMCs. The cell subset or site label, as the study defines it: CD45RA+CCR7+. The DNA is as follows: TGCGCCAGCAGCCAAGATGCGCTCGGTGAGCAGTTCTTC. It translates to CASSQDALGEQFF.